The rows below give T cell receptor beta chains drawn from one sample of a study of glioma-infiltrating T cells after dendritic cell vaccination. Sequenced by immunoSEQ multiplex PCR; TCRdb stores in-frame clones only, minus some. This sample yields 55,000 to 75,000 clones, of which about 76% are seen a single time; 7.9% belongs to the top ten. The sample here was blood, taken before dendritic cell vaccination. The source is a human donor with glioblastoma. The CDR3 runs from the conserved cysteine through the conserved F or W. A D gene is named only where the DNA matches it firmly. Clone size is given for some rows only: seen once, a few or many times, or a class if the clone is expanded.

clone_size | d_call | j_call | v_call | cdr3_aa | cdr3_nt
- | - | TRBJ2-5 | TRBV18 | CASSPMSGEETQYF | TGTGCCAGCTCACCAATGTCAGGGGAAGAGACCCAGTACTTC
- | - | TRBJ2-1 | TRBV6-6 | CASSRTVELSYNEQFF | TGTGCCAGCAGTCGGACAGTCGAACTTTCCTACAATGAGCAGTTCTTC
- | - | TRBJ2-7 | TRBV14 | CASSQDTGYEQYF | TGTGCCAGCAGCCAAGATACGGGCTACGAGCAGTACTTC
- | - | TRBJ1-1 | TRBV5-1 | CASSPDSQNTEAFF | TGCGCCAGCAGCCCGGACAGTCAGAACACTGAAGCTTTCTTT
- | TRBD1 | TRBJ1-2 | TRBV5-1 | CASSVGQQGDGYTF | TGCGCCAGCAGCGTTGGACAGCAGGGGGATGGCTACACCTTC
- | - | TRBJ2-1 | TRBV7-6 | CASSLAVAGQYNEQFF | TGTGCCAGCAGCTTAGCGGTGGCGGGCCAATACAATGAGCAGTTCTTC
few | - | TRBJ1-5 | TRBV5-8 | CASSLDGGWWNQPQHF | TGTGCCAGCAGCTTGGACGGGGGATGGTGGAATCAGCCCCAGCATTTT
- | TRBD2 | TRBJ2-5 | TRBV7-2 | CASSYELAGAGETQYF | TGTGCCAGCAGCTACGAACTAGCGGGGGCGGGGGAGACCCAGTACTTC
few | - | TRBJ1-4 | TRBV4-1 | CASSQILGTNEKLFF | TGCGCCAGCAGCCAAATACTCGGTACCAATGAAAAACTGTTTTTT
- | - | TRBJ1-1 | TRBV6-4 | CASSESPRGEAFF | TGTGCCAGCAGTGAATCCCCTAGGGGTGAAGCTTTCTTT
- | - | TRBJ1-2 | TRBV5-4 | CASSLIRGEDGYTF | TGTGCCAGCAGCTTAATTAGAGGGGAGGATGGCTACACCTTC
- | - | TRBJ1-1 | TRBV7-2 | CASSLGGQRTEAFF | TGTGCCAGCAGCTTAGGTGGACAGCGCACTGAAGCTTTCTTT
once | TRBD1 | TRBJ2-1 | TRBV6-4 | CASSDSTGGDNEQFF | TGTGCCAGCAGTGACTCTACAGGGGGTGACAATGAGCAGTTCTTC
few | - | TRBJ2-3 | TRBV7-2 | CASSLVAGKRVDTQYF | TGTGCCAGCAGCTTAGTTGCAGGCAAAAGAGTAGATACGCAGTATTTT